Shown below are 21 T cell receptor beta chains from a single sample sequenced in a study of T-cell memory formation after mild COVID-19. TCRdb re-analysed the 5' RACE reads in MiXCR, keeping a single row per CDR3 protein. The data hold about 110,000 distinct CDR3 sequences, with approximately 15% observed a single time. The source material was PBMCs or a T cell subset sorted from them (not recorded which). These receptors were taken from a man younger than 35 who had mild COVID-19 (a few samples of this study predate the infection). Cell type and time point are not known.

This clonotype has more than one count but fewer than ten. The chain recombines TRBV7-2 with TRBJ2-2; D gene uncertain. The V and J ends lost 4 bases and 6 bases respectively, with 6 bases between them. The germline V gene encodes CDR1 SGHTA and CDR2 FQGNSA. This CDR3 has 12 amino acids. The CDR3 nucleotides read TGTGCCAGCAGCTCCACTTCCGGGGAGCTGTTTTTT. It encodes CASSSTSGELFF. Complete variable domain (other parts from reference TRBV7-2 and TRBJ2-2): GAGVSQSPSNKVTEKGKDVELRCDPISGHTALYWYRQSLGQGLEFLIYFQGNSAPDKSGLPSDRFSAERTGGSVSTLTIQRTQQEDSAVYLCASSSTSGELFFGEGSRLTVL.

This clonotype turned up a few times. The J gene is TRBJ2-1, the V gene TRBV6-5; 11 bases fit TRBD1. The germline gives CDR1 MNHEY, CDR2 SVGAGI. The CDR3 has 15 residues. V was pared by 0 bases and J by 6 bases, with 1 base of the junction left unmatched. The CDR3 nucleotides are TGTGCCAGCAGTTACTCGGGGACAGGGGGCAATGAGCAGTTCTTC. Encoded protein: CASSYSGTGGNEQFF.

This clonotype was detected ten times or more. The genes are TRBV4-3 and TRBJ2-7; 8 nucleotides agree with TRBD2. The trim removed 0 bases at V and 1 base at J, leaving 2 bases unmatched. Germline V lookup: CDR1 LGHNA, CDR2 YSLEER. The CDR3 length is 15 residues. The CDR3 nucleotides are TGCGCCAGCAGCCAAGAAAGCGGGGGTTCCTACGAGCAGTACTTC. Protein product: CASSQESGGSYEQYF.

The chain joins TRBV6-6 to TRBJ2-5, with D unresolved. The germline V and J ends were trimmed by 2 bases and 5 bases, with 6 bases remaining between them. Germline CDR1 reads MNHNY; CDR2 reads SVGAGI (reference sequence). This CDR3 region has 12 residues. In DNA form, the CDR3 reads TGTGCCAGCAGTTACGGGTGGGAGACCCAGTACTTC. Translation: CASSYGWETQYF.

There are a few counts of this clonotype. The V and J genes are TRBV20-1 and TRBJ2-7, with D perhaps matching TRBD1 or TRBD2 (5 bases each). There are 11 residues in the CDR3. V lost 0 bases, J lost 11 bases, and 11 bases lay in between. Germline V lookup: CDR1 DFQATT, CDR2 SNEGSKA (reference sequence). The chain's CDR3 is CSAREGVVEYF. The CDR3 DNA follows: TGCAGTGCTAGAGAGGGGGTAGTGGAGTACTTC.

This clonotype was seen repeatedly, ten times or more. The V call is TRBV4-1, the J call TRBJ2-3, with D perhaps being TRBD1 or TRBD2 (6 bases each). Trimming pared 2 bases from V and 2 bases from J, leaving 14 bases between. Germline CDR1 MGHRA, CDR2 YSYEKL. CDR3 length: 16 residues. CDR3 nucleotides: TGCGCCAGCAGCCAAAGCGAGGGGGGTCTCACAGATACGCAGTATTTT. Amino acid sequence: CASSQSEGGLTDTQYF.

This clonotype has a handful of counts. The V gene is TRBV4-3, the J gene TRBJ2-7; 9 bases align to TRBD2. Trimming removed 4 bases from V and 2 bases from J; junction bases left unmatched: 3. The CDR3 totals 14 residues. Germline assignment: CDR1 LGHNA and CDR2 YSLEER. Here the CDR3 DNA reads TGCGCCAGCAGCCGGGGACTAGCTGCCTACGAGCAGTACTTC. It specifies CASSRGLAAYEQYF.

The rearrangement uses TRBV6-2 or TRBV6-3 and TRBJ1-1; D might be TRBD1 (5 bases). This CDR3 has 22 residues. Germline CDR1 reads MNHEY; CDR2 reads SVGEGT. The V and J ends lost 0 bases and 4 bases respectively, with 33 bases between them. For the CDR3, the DNA is TGTGCCAGCAGTTACTCCCCCTTGGGGGAGATGGTCCTCCGGGTTTCGGGCACTGAAGCTTTCTTT. It translates to CASSYSPLGEMVLRVSGTEAFF.

This clonotype was seen only a few times. The chain carries TRBV11-2 and TRBJ2-7; 7 nucleotides align to TRBD1. J was trimmed by 6 bases and V by 5 bases; bases with no gene match: 7. The CDR3 extends over 13 amino acids. Germline CDR1 is SGHAT and CDR2 is FQNNGV. This CDR3 reads CASSHTGVGEQYV. Written as DNA, the CDR3 is TGTGCCAGCAGCCATACAGGGGTGGGCGAGCAGTACGTC.

This clonotype was found many times. The genes are TRBV12-3 or TRBV12-4 and TRBJ2-7, with D tentatively TRBD2 (8 bases). There are 14 residues in the CDR3. V gave up 4 bases and J gave up 3 bases, with 13 bases separating them. CDR3 nucleotide sequence: TGTGCCAGCAGTTACGGGGGGGACAGCTACGAGCAGTACTTC. It encodes CASSYGGDSYEQYF.

This clonotype was seen more than once but under ten times. The gene calls are TRBV4-2 and TRBJ2-7; D is uncertain. Trimming removed 1 base from V and 3 bases from J, with 13 bases in between. CDR3 length: 15 residues. Germline loops: CDR1 LGHNA, CDR2 YNFKEQ. CDR3 DNA sequence: TGTGCCAGCAGCCAAGTCCTTTCCGAGCACTACGAGCAGTACTTC. Translation: CASSQVLSEHYEQYF.

V and J are TRBV24-1 and TRBJ2-2; a possible D gene is TRBD2 (6 bases). The CDR3 contains 18 residues. V shed 0 bases and J shed 0 bases, with 13 bases lying between them. CDR1 and CDR2 from the germline V gene are KGHDR and SFDVKD. For the CDR3, the DNA is TGTGCCACCAGTGATTTGCAATTTGGGGGGTCGAACACCGGGGAGCTGTTTTTT. Amino acids: CATSDLQFGGSNTGELFF.

V is TRBV12-3 or TRBV12-4 and J is TRBJ2-2, with D maybe TRBD2 (5 bases). With 5 bases removed from V and 6 bases from J, the gap between germline ends came to 13 bases. The CDR3 covers 14 residues. The CDR3 DNA sequence: TGTGCCAGCAGTCCTGGCCCTAGCTCCGGGGAGCTGTTTTTT. Amino acid sequence: CASSPGPSSGELFF.

This clonotype was counted many times. V gene TRBV6-5 combines with J gene TRBJ1-1; 7 bases fit TRBD1. CDR1 and CDR2 from the germline V gene are MNHEY and SVGAGI. The trim removed 5 bases at V and 5 bases at J, leaving 5 bases unmatched. The CDR3 totals 13 residues. The DNA of the CDR3 is TGTGCCAGCAGTCCTGGACAGGCGACTGAAGCTTTCTTT. Its protein product is CASSPGQATEAFF.

This clonotype was seen only a few times. CDR3 sequence reads: CASNADLTYEQYF. CDR3 in DNA: TGTGCCAGCAATGCAGACTTAACCTACGAGCAGTACTTC. The chain combines TRBV6-6 with TRBJ2-7; no clear D. V was cut by 7 bases and J by 2 bases, with 12 bases left in between. Germline assignment: CDR1 MNHNY and CDR2 SVGAGI (reference sequence). The CDR3 is 13 residues long.

This clonotype appeared a few times. The V call is TRBV29-1, the J call TRBJ2-6; no firm D call. The CDR3 extends over 12 amino acids. CDR1 and CDR2 from the germline V gene are SQVTM and ANQGSEA. V was trimmed by 7 bases and J by 4 bases, leaving 8 bases between them. CDR3 in amino acids: CSATSGANVLTF. The CDR3 coding sequence is TGCAGCGCCACCTCCGGGGCCAACGTCCTGACTTTC. The entire variable domain, with the rest obtained from reference TRBV29-1 and TRBJ2-6, is as follows: SAVISQKPSRDICQRGTSLTIQCQVDSQVTMMFWYRQQPGQSLTLIATANQGSEATYESGFVIDKFPISRPNLTFSTLTVSNMSPEDSSIYLCSATSGANVLTFGAGSRLTVL.

The table lists this clonotype with many counts. The gene calls are TRBV6-1 and TRBJ2-5; 10 nucleotides agree with TRBD1. The germline V gene has CDR1 MNHNS and CDR2 SASEGT. Unmatched junction bases numbered 3, after V lost 0 bases and J lost 5 bases. This CDR3 is 15 amino acids long. Here the CDR3 reads CASSEATGGAETQYF. As DNA, the CDR3 is TGTGCCAGCAGTGAAGCGACAGGGGGCGCGGAGACCCAGTACTTC.

This chain connects TRBV4-3 to TRBJ2-2; 10 nucleotides line up with TRBD2. Germline V gene sequence: CDR1 LGHNA, CDR2 YSLEER. V dropped 4 bases and J dropped 2; count of bases not matched to a gene: 4. This CDR3 is 16 amino acids long. The CDR3 region is CASSPVAGGNTGELFF. The CDR3 bases are TGCGCCAGCAGCCCGGTAGCGGGGGGTAACACCGGGGAGCTGTTTTTT.

This clonotype was counted a few times. Because it lacks the conserved phenylalanine or tryptophan at the end, this CDR3 is likely a read error. The V and J genes are TRBV25-1 and TRBJ1-1; 12 bases align to TRBD1. Per the germline V gene, CDR1 is MGHDK and CDR2 is SYGVNS. The CDR3 runs to 16 residues. The V segment lost 5 bases and the J segment 1 base; nucleotides outside the gene matches: 5. The DNA for the CDR3 is TGTGCCAGCAGTCCCGGGACAGGGGGCTGGAACACTGAAGCTTTCTCT. Its translation: CASSPGTGGWNTEAFS.

The rearrangement joins TRBV7-3 to TRBJ2-1; the D gene is possibly TRBD1 (5 bases). The CDR3 length is 15 residues. The germline V gene encodes CDR1 SGHTA and CDR2 FQGTGA. The germline V and J ends were trimmed by 3 bases and 0 bases, with 9 bases remaining between them. The CDR3, as DNA: TGTGCCAGCAGCTTGGGTCAGGGCTCCTACAATGAGCAGTTCTTC. Its protein is CASSLGQGSYNEQFF.

Ten or more counts support this clonotype. CDR3 sequence: CASSPPGVDNGYTF. CDR3 DNA: TGTGCCAGCAGCCCCCCCGGCGTGGACAATGGCTACACCTTC. The chain joins TRBV7-2 to TRBJ1-2; tentative D call: TRBD1 (5 bases). The CDR3 totals 14 residues. The V end lost 5 bases, the J end lost 6 bases, and 16 bases lay between the germline ends. In germline, CDR1 is SGHTA, CDR2 FQGNSA.